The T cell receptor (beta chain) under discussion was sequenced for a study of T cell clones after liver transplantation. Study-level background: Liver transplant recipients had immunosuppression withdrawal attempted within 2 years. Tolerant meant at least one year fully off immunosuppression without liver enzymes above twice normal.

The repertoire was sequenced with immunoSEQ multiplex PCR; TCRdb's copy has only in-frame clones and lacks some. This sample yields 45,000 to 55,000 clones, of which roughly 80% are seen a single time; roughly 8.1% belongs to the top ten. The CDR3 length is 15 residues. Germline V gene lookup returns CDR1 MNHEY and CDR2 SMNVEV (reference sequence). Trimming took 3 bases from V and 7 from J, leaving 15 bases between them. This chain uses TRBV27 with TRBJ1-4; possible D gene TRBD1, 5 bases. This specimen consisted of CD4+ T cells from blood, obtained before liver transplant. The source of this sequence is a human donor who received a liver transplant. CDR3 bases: TGTGCCAGCAGTTTCAACGGGGGTAGTTTTGAAAAACTGTTTTTT. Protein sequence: CASSFNGGSFEKLFF.